The entry below describes one TCR beta chain. The target antigen is unknown. TCRdb keeps only in-frame clones here, not all; method: immunoSEQ multiplex PCR. The sample holds over 100,000 clones, roughly 86% seen once. Germline V gives CDR1 MRHNA, CDR2 SNTAGT. The germline V and J ends were trimmed by 2 bases and 8 bases, with 12 bases remaining between them. This CDR3 is 13 amino acids long. The data stem from a study of T cell responses to AZD1222 COVID-19 vaccine. Whole-study findings and limits: When two AZD1222 doses had been given, Spike-specific TCR breadth and depth rose. Clonal diversity was possibly underestimated, and white British individuals and females predominated among donors.

The material was peripheral blood, obtained on day 0 of AZD1222 vaccination. This sequence was found in an adult in good health. The J gene is TRBJ1-2, the V gene TRBV6-4, with no clear D. DNA of the CDR3: TGTGCCAGCAGTGACACGGCTTTGGGGGGCTACACCTTC. It translates to CASSDTALGGYTF.